This TCR beta chain was recorded in a study of T cell repertoires in cytomegalovirus infection. For the study at large: Public signatures in TCR beta pointed to CMV infection and matching HLA type. The study's findings and limits: CMV carriers with the relevant HLA were identified by cumulative public TCR beta family frequency.

In germline, CDR1 is SEHNR, CDR2 FQNEAQ (reference sequence). Between the trimmed V and J ends, which lost 8 bases and 5 bases, there was a span of 15 bases. This CDR3 comprises 13 residues. In this sample, this clonotype turned up many times. Its antigen is currently unknown. TCRdb reanalysed the reads using MiXCR and keeps one entry per CDR3 protein. There are around 240,000 distinct CDR3 sequences in the sample; roughly 22% occur only once, and 18% lies in the top ten. This clonotype was obtained from a human donor in good health (CMV status not recorded). Some clones in this sample may be carry-over from other donors' samples. The chain is built from TRBV7-9 and TRBJ1-2, with unresolved D. Material for sequencing was CD8+ T cells from PBMCs. CDR3 sequence (DNA): TGTGCCAGCGCCCCCGTGACTCTATATGGCTACACCTTC. Amino acid sequence: CASAPVTLYGYTF.